The rows below give T cell receptor beta chains drawn from one sample of a study of blood T cell repertoires in COVID-19. Libraries were prepared by immunoSEQ multiplex PCR; TCRdb keeps only in-frame clonotypes and omits some of them. Of 250,000 or so clones listed, 86% are singletons. The sequencing sample was made of peripheral blood. The receptors derive from a man aged 25-40 years with active or convalescent COVID-19. Both conserved end residues are part of each CDR3. Each record gives: clone size, V gene, J gene, D gene, CDR3 DNA, CDR3 protein. A D gene is named only where the DNA matches it firmly. Expanded clones get a size class; other rows say once, few or many, or leave the size out.

>.|TRBV6-5|TRBJ1-1|TRBD1
TGTGCCAGCAGTCAACAGGGGTTGAACACTGAAGCTTTCTTT
CASSQQGLNTEAFF
>.|TRBV24-1|TRBJ1-1|.
TGTGCCACCAGTAGGACCTCTCTAGCCACTGAAGCTTTCTTT
CATSRTSLATEAFF
>.|TRBV3-1/TRBV3-2|TRBJ1-6|.
TGTGCCAGCAGCCACCCGAATTCACCCCTCCACTTT
CASSHPNSPLHF
>.|TRBV11-2|TRBJ1-2|.
TGTGCCAGCAGTCCCGGGGTCCATCAATCTTATGGCTACACCTTC
CASSPGVHQSYGYTF
>once|TRBV4-1|TRBJ2-1|.
TGCGCCAGCAGCCAAGACGTGGGGAGCTCCTACAATGAGCAGTTCTTC
CASSQDVGSSYNEQFF
>.|TRBV9|TRBJ1-5|.
TGTGCCAGCAGCGTAATGGCGGAAAATCAGCCCCAGCATTTT
CASSVMAENQPQHF
>.|TRBV29-1|TRBJ1-4|.
TGCAGCGTCCCGGGACACCCAACTAATGAAAAACTGTTTTTT
CSVPGHPTNEKLFF
>.|TRBV6-2/TRBV6-3|TRBJ1-6|.
TGTGCCAGCAGTGATATCCACGGTAATTCACCCCTCCACTTT
CASSDIHGNSPLHF
>.|TRBV4-1|TRBJ2-2|TRBD2
TGCGCCAGCAGCCAAGGCCTAGCGGGGGGAGTCGGGGAGCTGTTTTTT
CASSQGLAGGVGELFF
>.|TRBV6-1|TRBJ1-6|TRBD1
TGTGCCAGCAGTGAAGTGGGACAGGGGAATTCACCCCTCCACTTT
CASSEVGQGNSPLHF
>.|TRBV2|TRBJ1-1|.
TGTGCCAGCAGAGACACAGGGTATGACACTGAAGCTTTCTTT
CASRDTGYDTEAFF
>.|TRBV30|TRBJ1-1|.
TGTGCCTGGATCTCTCAGGGGAGGAACACTGAAGCTTTCTTT
CAWISQGRNTEAFF
>.|TRBV7-9|TRBJ2-7|.
TGTGCCAGCAGCCCAACCGGGGTCGCAACGGCCGCCGATTACGAGCAGTACTTC
CASSPTGVATAADYEQYF
>once|TRBV7-2|TRBJ1-1|.
TGTGCCAGCAGCTTAGCGCTCGGGAACCGTATGAACACTGAAGCTTTCTTT
CASSLALGNRMNTEAFF
>once|TRBV28|TRBJ1-2|TRBD1
TGTGCCAGCAGTTTTGGGGGACTCCAACGGGACAGGGCACCTGCCTATGGCTACACCTTC
CASSFGGLQRDRAPAYGYTF
>few|TRBV5-6|TRBJ1-6|TRBD1
TGTGCCAGCAGCTATCTTGGGGACAGGGATAATTCACCCCTCCACTTT
CASSYLGDRDNSPLHF
>.|TRBV27|TRBJ1-6|.
TGTGCCAGCAGTTCTGACAGTTGGACTTCACCCCTCCACTTT
CASSSDSWTSPLHF
>.|TRBV7-3|TRBJ1-2|TRBD1
TGTGCCAGCAGCTCCACCGGGACAGGGGGCTACACCTTC
CASSSTGTGGYTF
>.|TRBV15|TRBJ2-7|.
TGTGCCACCAGCAGAGATAACGGGTACGGGATATCCTACGAGCAGTACTTC
CATSRDNGYGISYEQYF
>.|TRBV24-1|TRBJ1-1|.
TGTGCCACCTGCACCCGTTGGGGGGTGACTGAAGCTTTCTTT
CATCTRWGVTEAFF
>.|TRBV10-2|TRBJ2-7|TRBD2
TGCGCCAGCAGTGTCAGCGGGGGCTACGAGCAGTACTTC
CASSVSGGYEQYF
>.|TRBV6-1|TRBJ1-5|.
TGTGCCAGCAGTGAAGGCACAGTGGGACTCCGTCAGCCCCAGCATTTT
CASSEGTVGLRQPQHF
>.|TRBV5-8|TRBJ2-1|TRBD1
TGTGCCAGCAGCGTGGGGTGGGACAGGTCCTCACGCAATGAGCAGTTCTTC
CASSVGWDRSSRNEQFF
>.|TRBV9|TRBJ2-5|TRBD1
TGTGCCAGCAGCGAAGGGGGCTTCGAGACCCAGTACTTC
CASSEGGFETQYF
>.|TRBV7-2|TRBJ1-2|.
TGTGCCAGCAGCTTAATAGGGCAGGGTGTTGTTGGCTACACCTTC
CASSLIGQGVVGYTF
>once|TRBV19|TRBJ2-5|TRBD1
TGTGCCAGTAGTGCGGACAGGGGTGAAGGGTTGGGAGAGACCCAGTACTTC
CASSADRGEGLGETQYF
>.|TRBV5-4|TRBJ2-5|TRBD1
TGTGCCAGCACCGTCCGACAGGGGGCGCGGGAGACCCAGTACTTC
CASTVRQGARETQYF
>once|TRBV20-1|TRBJ1-2|.
TGCAGTGCTTCCAGGGACTATGGCTACACCTTC
CSASRDYGYTF
>.|TRBV6-2/TRBV6-3|TRBJ1-1|TRBD1
TGTGCCAGCAGTTTCCAGGGGGGCGCCACTGAAGCTTTCTTT
CASSFQGGATEAFF
>.|TRBV19|TRBJ1-5|.
TGTGCCAGTAGTATAAGCAGGGGTGGCCAGCCCCAGCATTTT
CASSISRGGQPQHF
>.|TRBV7-8|TRBJ1-2|TRBD1
TGTGCCAGCAGCTTAGTGGGACAGGACGGGATACGTGGCTACACCTTC
CASSLVGQDGIRGYTF
>few|TRBV10-3|TRBJ1-1|.
TGTGCCATCAGTGAGTCTGACAGAATGAACACTGAAGCTTTCTTT
CAISESDRMNTEAFF
>once|TRBV29-1|TRBJ1-6|.
TGCAGCGTTGCCAGGGCCAGGGGTTCACCCCTCCACTTT
CSVARARGSPLHF
>.|TRBV27|TRBJ1-3|TRBD1
TGTGCCAGCAGCGACAGGGGTAAGAGGAACACCATATATTTT
CASSDRGKRNTIYF
>.|TRBV30|TRBJ2-1|TRBD2
TGTGCCTGGAGGCGGGGGGGCCTCTACAATGAGCAGTTCTTC
CAWRRGGLYNEQFF
>.|TRBV9|TRBJ1-2|.
TGTGCCAGCAGCGTAGAGGGGCCCTATGGCTACACCTTC
CASSVEGPYGYTF
>.|TRBV6-5|TRBJ2-5|TRBD2
TGTGCCAGCAGCACATCTAGCGGGGGGCAAGAGACCCAGTACTTC
CASSTSSGGQETQYF
>.|TRBV7-9|TRBJ1-6|.
TGTGCCAGCAGCTTAGGAGGTGGATACTATAATTCACCCCTCCACTTT
CASSLGGGYYNSPLHF
>.|TRBV12-3/TRBV12-4|TRBJ1-2|.
TGTGCCAGCAGTCCCGGCAGGTCACATGGCTACACCTTC
CASSPGRSHGYTF
>.|TRBV7-9|TRBJ2-3|.
TGTGCCAGCAGCTTAGAATTTTCAGGGCCAGATACGCAGTATTTT
CASSLEFSGPDTQYF
>.|TRBV6-5|TRBJ1-2|.
TGTGCCAGCAGCAACGCCCGGGTTGGCTACACCTTC
CASSNARVGYTF
>.|TRBV19|TRBJ1-6|TRBD1
TGTGCCAGTCACAGGGGCTCCTATAATTCACCCCTCCACTTT
CASHRGSYNSPLHF
>.|TRBV10-3|TRBJ2-7|.
TGTGCCATCAGTGATCAGTCCTGGGACATCTCCTACGAGCAGTACTTC
CAISDQSWDISYEQYF
>.|TRBV27|TRBJ1-2|.
TGTGCCAGCAGGAGTACAGCTAACTATGGCTACACCTTC
CASRSTANYGYTF
>.|TRBV5-6|TRBJ2-1|.
TGTGCCAGCAGACCTGGAGGCTTTAGCGGTGAGCAGTTCTTC
CASRPGGFSGEQFF
>.|TRBV9|TRBJ2-7|.
TGTGCCAGCAGCGTGTCAGAGGGCTACGAGCAGTACTTC
CASSVSEGYEQYF
>.|TRBV9|TRBJ2-2|TRBD1
TGTGCCAGCAGCGTAGGGTACAGGGGATTCTCCGGGGAGCTGTTTTTT
CASSVGYRGFSGELFF
>.|TRBV5-1|TRBJ1-1|TRBD1
TGCGCCAGCAGCGAGCCCGGGACAGAGACTCGGTGGGGTGAAGCTTTCTTT
CASSEPGTETRWGEAFF
>.|TRBV7-7|TRBJ2-7|TRBD1
TGTGCCAGCAGCTTCGGGACAGGGGCCTACGAGCAGTACTTC
CASSFGTGAYEQYF
>few|TRBV19|TRBJ1-5|TRBD1
TGTGCCAGTAGTGATTCGGGACAGTTTAATCAGCCCCAGCATTTT
CASSDSGQFNQPQHF
>.|TRBV12-5|TRBJ2-1|.
TGTGCTAGTGGCCCTGACGGGACTGTCAATGAGCAGTTCTTC
CASGPDGTVNEQFF
>.|TRBV19|TRBJ1-2|TRBD1
TGTGCCAGTAGTCTTAACGGTCCCCGGGACAGGGTTGGCCGAAGCTATGGCTACACCTTC
CASSLNGPRDRVGRSYGYTF
>.|TRBV23-1|TRBJ1-5|.
TGCGCCAGCAGCTACAAACTCGAGGCCCATCAGCCCCAGCATTTT
CASSYKLEAHQPQHF
>.|TRBV13|TRBJ2-7|TRBD1
TGTGCCAGCAGCAGCCGACAAGGACAGGGTAGTCCCGAGCAGTACTTC
CASSSRQGQGSPEQYF
>.|TRBV4-1|TRBJ1-5|.
TGCGCCAGCAGGGAAGTCGGGAGCAATCAGCCCCAGCATTTT
CASREVGSNQPQHF
>once|TRBV9|TRBJ2-5|TRBD2
TGTGCCAGCAGCACTCGGTCTAGCGGGGGAGAAGAGACCCAGTACTTC
CASSTRSSGGEETQYF
>.|TRBV7-9|TRBJ1-2|.
TGTGCCAGCAGCTTGGGAGTGAATACGCCGAACTATGGCTACACCTTC
CASSLGVNTPNYGYTF
>.|TRBV2|TRBJ2-1|TRBD2
TGTGCCAGCAGGGTCGTTAGCGGGCGGTACGATTCTTCCTACAATGAGCAGTTCTTC
CASRVVSGRYDSSYNEQFF
>.|TRBV5-1|TRBJ1-6|.
TGCGCCAGCAGCTTGAGTGGCAGTCTTAATAATTCACCCCTCCACTTT
CASSLSGSLNNSPLHF